These T cell receptor beta chains were read from a single sample in a study of T cell repertoires in cytomegalovirus infection. TCRdb fed the reads into MiXCR, producing one record per CDR3 protein. Among 290,000 or so distinct CDR3 sequences listed, 20% to 30% were seen once. The sequencing sample was made of PBMCs. The receptors were sampled from a human donor in good health (CMV status not recorded). Some clones in this sample may be carry-over from other donors' samples. Both conserved end residues are part of each CDR3. The D gene is left open where the match is weak. Not every row has a clone size; where given, it reads once, few, many or a size class.

abundance	d_gene	v_gene	j_gene	CDR3aa	CDR3nt
-	-	TRBV6-6	TRBJ1-5	CASSFSDRTKQPQHF	TGTGCCAGCAGTTTCTCCGACAGGACCAAACAGCCCCAGCATTTT
-	TRBD1	TRBV5-6	TRBJ2-2	CASRGDRVGGELFF	TGTGCCAGCAGGGGCGACAGGGTCGGTGGGGAGCTGTTTTTT
-	TRBD2	TRBV6-8	TRBJ2-1	CASNRGTSGTYNEQFF	TGTGCCAGCAATCGGGGCACTAGCGGGACCTACAATGAGCAGTTCTTC
few	TRBD2	TRBV27	TRBJ2-1	CASSPPLAGRNEQFF	TGTGCCAGCAGTCCGCCACTAGCGGGACGCAATGAGCAGTTCTTC
-	TRBD1	TRBV28	TRBJ1-2	CASRTGQGVYGYTF	TGTGCCAGCAGAACGGGACAGGGGGTCTATGGCTACACCTTC
-	TRBD1	TRBV7-2	TRBJ2-7	CASSRPGQGFYEQYF	TGTGCCAGCAGCCGTCCGGGACAGGGTTTTTACGAGCAGTACTTC
-	TRBD2	TRBV7-4	TRBJ2-1	CASSRTPTSEYNEQFF	TGTGCCAGCAGCCGGACCCCGACTAGCGAGTACAATGAGCAGTTCTTC
few	-	TRBV27	TRBJ2-1	CASSLSSSNEQFF	TGTGCCAGCAGTTTAAGCTCGAGTAATGAGCAGTTCTTC
many	TRBD1	TRBV28	TRBJ1-4	CASSPRTGNEKLFF	TGTGCCAGCAGTCCTCGGACAGGGAATGAAAAACTGTTTTTT
many	TRBD2	TRBV20-1	TRBJ2-7	CSARAGTNTYEQYF	TGCAGTGCTAGAGCCGGGACTAACACCTACGAGCAGTACTTC
-	TRBD2	TRBV27	TRBJ2-7	CASSAGGDYEQYF	TGTGCCAGCAGCGCCGGGGGGGACTACGAGCAGTACTTC
-	-	TRBV7-6	TRBJ2-7	CASSRADDTHYEQYF	TGTGCCAGCAGCCGCGCCGACGATACTCACTACGAGCAGTACTTC
few	-	TRBV28	TRBJ2-7	CAVGGTGGAAYEQYF	TGTGCCGTCGGGGGGACAGGAGGGGCCGCCTACGAGCAGTACTTC
many	-	TRBV12-5	TRBJ2-2	CASGLGSTMSGELFF	TGTGCTAGTGGTTTGGGGAGTACAATGTCCGGGGAGCTGTTTTTT
few	TRBD1	TRBV29-1	TRBJ1-2	CSVGGQGGGYTF	TGCAGCGTTGGTGGTCAGGGGGGAGGCTACACCTTC
once	-	TRBV19	TRBJ1-2	CASSPESQGYGYTF	TGTGCCAGTAGTCCGGAGTCTCAGGGTTATGGCTACACCTTC
-	-	TRBV7-2	TRBJ2-1	CASSGVGLQGTYNEQFF	TGTGCCAGCAGTGGAGTGGGTCTACAGGGCACTTACAATGAGCAGTTCTTC
-	TRBD1	TRBV6-1	TRBJ2-3	CASSGDRGQLGGSTDTQYF	TGTGCCAGCAGTGGAGACAGGGGTCAGCTAGGTGGGAGCACAGATACGCAGTATTTT
few	-	TRBV10-3	TRBJ2-1	CAISTSGVDEQFF	TGTGCCATCAGCACTAGTGGTGTCGATGAGCAGTTCTTC
many	-	TRBV28	TRBJ2-3	CASSSRADTQYF	TGTGCCAGCAGCTCACGGGCAGATACGCAGTATTTT
-	TRBD2	TRBV19	TRBJ2-7	CASMGQAGGDYEQYF	TGTGCCAGTATGGGGCAGGCGGGAGGGGACTACGAGCAGTACTTC
-	-	TRBV5-1	TRBJ2-7	CASSKHPGQRGDEQYF	TGCGCCAGCAGCAAACACCCGGGACAAAGAGGGGACGAGCAGTACTTC
many	TRBD2	TRBV7-2	TRBJ2-3	CASSLRALTSGTDTQYF	TGTGCCAGCAGCTTAAGGGCCTTGACTAGCGGCACAGATACGCAGTATTTT
-	TRBD1	TRBV5-1	TRBJ2-1	CASNPTGTDYNEQFF	TGCGCCAGCAACCCTACCGGGACAGACTACAATGAGCAGTTCTTC
few	-	TRBV7-9	TRBJ1-1	CASSYSTVENTEAFF	TGTGCCAGCAGCTACTCGACAGTGGAGAACACTGAAGCTTTCTTT
-	TRBD1	TRBV5-6	TRBJ2-3	CASSWTGSDTQYF	TGTGCCAGCAGCTGGACAGGGTCAGATACGCAGTATTTT
-	-	TRBV20-1	TRBJ2-7	CSARDLSGSAYEQYF	TGCAGTGCTAGAGATTTGAGCGGTTCTGCCTACGAGCAGTACTTC
few	-	TRBV6-2/TRBV6-3	TRBJ1-1	CASSYSTGMGTEAFF	TGTGCCAGCAGTTACTCAACGGGAATGGGGACTGAAGCTTTCTTT
once	-	TRBV2	TRBJ1-5	CASSAGFQPQHF	TGTGCCAGCAGCGCAGGGTTTCAGCCCCAGCATTTT
few	-	TRBV7-8	TRBJ1-1	CASSLIRGRYTEAFF	TGTGCCAGCAGCTTAATCCGGGGACGGTACACTGAAGCTTTCTTT
many	-	TRBV7-2	TRBJ2-5	CASSFLETQYF	TGTGCCAGCAGCTTCCTGGAGACCCAGTACTTC
-	-	TRBV6-6	TRBJ1-1	CASSSDGRNTEAFF	TGTGCCAGCAGTTCGGACGGGCGTAACACTGAAGCTTTCTTT
few	-	TRBV28	TRBJ1-3	CASIPQGSGNTIYF	TGTGCCAGCATTCCTCAGGGCTCTGGAAACACCATATATTTT
-	TRBD1	TRBV10-3	TRBJ1-4	CAISDVGQGDEKLFF	TGTGCCATCAGTGACGTGGGACAGGGAGATGAAAAACTGTTTTTT
-	-	TRBV20-1	TRBJ2-6	CSAGPGDGANVLTF	TGCAGTGCTGGGCCCGGGGATGGGGCCAACGTCCTGACTTTC
many	-	TRBV7-8	TRBJ1-4	CASSPRGRNARGGEKLFF	TGTGCCAGCAGCCCCCGGGGTCGTAACGCGCGGGGGGGTGAAAAACTGTTTTTT
many	-	TRBV7-6	TRBJ2-5	CASSPRPGTSETQYF	TGTGCCAGCAGCCCTAGACCAGGAACATCGGAGACCCAGTACTTC
few	TRBD1	TRBV10-3	TRBJ2-1	CAIGTGSHEQFF	TGTGCCATAGGGACAGGGAGCCATGAGCAGTTCTTC
-	-	TRBV19	TRBJ2-4	CAGGTVGAKNIQYF	TGTGCCGGAGGGACAGTCGGCGCCAAAAACATTCAGTACTTC
-	-	TRBV2	TRBJ1-1	CASRGQSLTITEAFF	TGTGCCAGCAGAGGACAGAGCCTAACGATTACTGAAGCTTTCTTT